These T cell receptor beta chains were read from a single sample in a study of blood T cell repertoires in COVID-19. TCRdb's table, derived via immunoSEQ multiplex PCR, lists solely in-frame clones and lacks some. The sample carries 120,000 or so clones, about 74% recorded once. The sample comprised peripheral blood. These receptors came from a man aged 55 to 70 with acute or convalescent COVID-19. The CDR3 runs from the conserved cysteine through the conserved F or W.

v_call cdr3_aa
TRBV29-1 CSVDSLGAGGYTF
TRBV19 CATSAGATEAFF
TRBV27 CASSLRGQEYNEQFF
TRBV19 CASTPGTSSYEQYF
TRBV5-1 CASSLDTGSYEQYF
TRBV6-5 CASRSAGATEQFF
TRBV6-5 CASRPGQAYEQYF
TRBV4-1 CASSQQTGGVETQYF
TRBV30 CAWRGLAYEQFF
TRBV24-1 CATSDPGRPGQPQHF
TRBV5-1 CASSLEYPGQGSGGYTF
TRBV7-8 CASSSGGIRLNYGYTF